Presented here are 19 T cell receptor beta chains from one specimen sequenced in a study of shared clonotypes between healthy human individuals. The assay was immunoSEQ multiplex PCR, and TCRdb's table has in-frame clones only and misses some. The table shows a few million clones, with roughly 95% occurring only once. The sequenced sample consisted of naive CD4+ T cells sorted from blood. Subset reported: CD45RA+ positively selected. The receptors shown here come from a young man in good health.

The chain uses TRBV7-2 and TRBJ1-2, with D uncertain. The germline gives CDR1 SGHTA, CDR2 FQGNSA. V gave up 1 base and J gave up 7 bases, with 13 bases separating them. The CDR3 has 14 amino acids. CDR3 bases: TGTGCCAGCAGCTTAGGGACCATGGGCGTTGGCTACACCTTC. Amino acid sequence: CASSLGTMGVGYTF.

V and J are TRBV6-1 and TRBJ1-2; D is undetermined. V gave up 1 base and J gave up 6 bases, with 12 bases separating them. The CDR3 is made up of 14 amino acids. Germline assignment: CDR1 MNHNS and CDR2 SASEGT. CDR3 sequence reads: CASSEGWGSNGYTF. As DNA, the CDR3 is TGTGCCAGCAGTGAAGGTTGGGGATCAAATGGCTACACCTTC.

This chain links TRBV5-1 with TRBJ2-5, with D perhaps TRBD1 (6 bases). The CDR3 is 13 amino acids. Trimming cost V 3 bases and J 3 bases, with 9 bases left between them. Germline values: CDR1 SGHRS, CDR2 YFSETQ. In DNA, the CDR3 is TGCGCCAGCAGCTCGGACAGTAAAGAGACCCAGTACTTC. Translated: CASSSDSKETQYF.

As concerns this clone: Other nucleotide sequences in the sample specify the same CDR3. V gene TRBV5-1 combines with J gene TRBJ1-1; D possibly corresponds to TRBD1 (5 bases). The CDR3 is 15 amino acids. V gave up 1 base and J gave up 0 bases, with 10 bases separating them. Germline loops: CDR1 SGHRS, CDR2 YFSETQ. The CDR3 region is CASSLQGGMNTEAFF. In DNA, the CDR3 is TGCGCCAGCAGCTTGCAGGGAGGGATGAACACTGAAGCTTTCTTT. Filled out from reference TRBV5-1 and TRBJ1-1, the complete variable domain reads KAGVTQTPRYLIKTRGQQVTLSCSPISGHRSVSWYQQTPGQGLQFLFEYFSETQRNKGNFPGRFSGRQFSNSRSEMNVSTLELGDSALYLCASSLQGGMNTEAFFGQGTRLTVV.

The V gene is TRBV25-1, the J gene TRBJ1-6; perhaps TRBD1 as D (5 bases). Germline V gene sequence: CDR1 MGHDK, CDR2 SYGVNS. The CDR3 length is 14 residues. V was clipped by 5 bases and J by 2 bases, with 7 bases between them. CDR3 sequence: CASSLGPYNSPLHF. The CDR3 DNA reads as TGTGCCAGCAGTCTGGGACCCTATAATTCACCCCTCCACTTT.

The rearrangement joins TRBV29-1 to TRBJ2-2, with 10 bases identical to TRBD1. This CDR3 is 12 amino acids long. The germline V gene has CDR1 SQVTM and CDR2 ANQGSEA. CDR3 protein: CGTGADTGELFF. The CDR3 DNA reads as TGCGGGACAGGGGCGGACACCGGGGAGCTGTTTTTT.

The J gene is TRBJ2-7, the V gene TRBV5-4, with D possibly being TRBD2 (5 bases). This CDR3 contains 15 residues. Germline V gene sequence: CDR1 SGHNT, CDR2 YYREEE (reference sequence). The V gene lost 1 base and the J gene lost 3 bases, with 14 bases spanning the gap. CDR3 residues: CASSLSGLGNYEQYF. The CDR3 bases are TGTGCCAGCAGCTTGTCGGGGTTAGGGAACTACGAGCAGTACTTC.

Concerning this clone itself: Other DNA variants within this sample encode the same CDR3. The chain couples TRBV2 to TRBJ1-4, with D unclear. Trimming removed 2 bases at V and 8 bases at J, with 3 bases between. Looked up from germline, CDR1 is SNHLY and CDR2 is FYNNEI. This CDR3 has 11 amino acids. The CDR3 DNA sequence: TGTGCCAGCAGTGAATCGGAAAAACTGTTTTTT. Its translation is CASSESEKLFF. Supplemented by reference TRBV2 and TRBJ1-4, the full variable domain reads EPEVTQTPSHQVTQMGQEVILRCVPISNHLYFYWYRQILGQKVEFLVSFYNNEISEKSEIFDDQFSVERPDGSNFTLKIRSTKLEDSAMYFCASSESEKLFFGSGTQLSVL.

V gene TRBV30 combines with J gene TRBJ1-4; 7 bases fit TRBD1. This CDR3 has 12 residues. Germline values: CDR1 GTSNPN, CDR2 SVGIG (reference sequence). J gave up 8 bases and V 7 bases, and 7 bases lay outside the gene matches. CDR3 amino acids: CAFTGDGEKLFF. The CDR3 DNA sequence: TGTGCCTTTACAGGGGATGGGGAAAAACTGTTTTTT. The full variable domain, in which reference TRBV30 and TRBJ1-4 provide the parts outside the CDR3, is SQTIHQWPATLVQPVGSPLSLECTVEGTSNPNLYWYRQAAGRGLQLLFYSVGIGQISSEVPQNLSASRPQDRQFILSSKKLLLSDSGFYLCAFTGDGEKLFFGSGTQLSVL.

The V call is TRBV10-3, the J call TRBJ2-3; TRBD2 aligns across 7 bases. Per the germline V gene, CDR1 is ENHRY and CDR2 is SYGVKD. The CDR3 runs to 17 residues. V shed 3 bases and J 1 base; nucleotides not matched to a gene: 10. In DNA, the CDR3 is TGTGCCATCAGTGATAATCTGCGGCTAGCGGGCACAGATACGCAGTATTTT. Amino acids: CAISDNLRLAGTDTQYF.

The V call is TRBV29-1, the J call TRBJ2-1; D is unresolved. CDR1 and CDR2 (germline): SQVTM, ANQGSEA. The V and J ends lost 4 bases and 5 bases respectively, with 3 bases between them. The CDR3 is 10 amino acids. CDR3: CSVAHNEQFF. CDR3 DNA: TGCAGCGTTGCCCACAATGAGCAGTTCTTC.

On this clone itself: Other DNA sequences of this sample code for an identical CDR3. The CDR3 protein is CATSRVGETQYF. CDR3 bases: TGTGCCACCAGCAGAGTGGGAGAGACCCAGTACTTC. V usage is TRBV15 and J usage is TRBJ2-5; D call uncertain. This CDR3 spans 12 amino acids. V lost 1 base, J lost 4 bases, and 4 bases lay in between. Looked up from germline, CDR1 is LNHNV and CDR2 is YYDKDF (reference sequence).

V and J are TRBV15 and TRBJ2-7; 8 bases map to TRBD1. Germline lookup yields CDR1 LNHNV and CDR2 YYDKDF (reference sequence). The CDR3 is 16 amino acids. Germline trimming cut 0 bases from V and 2 bases from J; bases unmatched to any gene: 6. CDR3 coding DNA: TGTGCCACCAGCAGAGAATGGCAGGGGGCCCCCTACGAGCAGTACTTC. Translation gives CATSREWQGAPYEQYF.

This chain connects TRBV29-1 to TRBJ2-1; 9 bases map to TRBD2. Germline CDR1 SQVTM, CDR2 ANQGSEA. The junction had 10 bases not matched to a gene; V was cut back by 5 bases and J by 8 bases. The CDR3 consists of 14 residues. The CDR3 nucleotides read TGCAGCGTTCCGTTAATAGCGGGAGACGATGAGCAGTTCTTC. Translated: CSVPLIAGDDEQFF.

V and J are TRBV5-1 and TRBJ1-5; a weak D match, TRBD1 (6 bases). CDR1 is SGHRS and CDR2 is YFSETQ in the germline V gene. The CDR3 has 13 residues. V was cut by 9 bases and J by 0 bases, with 10 bases left in between. The CDR3 sequence is CAKGGGSNQPQHF. The DNA of the CDR3 is TGCGCCAAAGGGGGTGGTAGCAATCAGCCCCAGCATTTT. Using reference TRBV5-1 and TRBJ1-5 for the parts outside the CDR3, the full variable domain is KAGVTQTPRYLIKTRGQQVTLSCSPISGHRSVSWYQQTPGQGLQFLFEYFSETQRNKGNFPGRFSGRQFSNSRSEMNVSTLELGDSALYLCAKGGGSNQPQHFGDGTRLSIL.

This clone was seen once. This chain uses TRBV2 with TRBJ2-5; D gene unclear. Trimming left V 7 bases short and J 0 bases short, with 15 bases between. Germline lookup yields CDR1 SNHLY and CDR2 FYNNEI. The CDR3 contains 15 residues. The CDR3 region is CASKEETMYQETQYF. CDR3 nucleotide sequence: TGTGCCAGCAAGGAAGAGACCATGTACCAAGAGACCCAGTACTTC.

This clone was detected once. The CDR3 sequence: CASSIRGGRTPGELFF. The DNA of the CDR3 is TGTGCCAGCAGTATCCGGGGAGGGAGGACCCCCGGGGAGCTGTTTTTT. The gene calls are TRBV2 and TRBJ2-2; TRBD2 aligns across 7 bases. This CDR3 has 16 residues. Germline assignment: CDR1 SNHLY and CDR2 FYNNEI. The V gene end was trimmed by 5 bases and the J gene end by 6 bases; junction bases not matched to a gene: 12.

The rearrangement uses TRBV5-5 and TRBJ2-1, with unresolved D. In germline, CDR1 is SGHKS, CDR2 YYEKEE (reference sequence). Trimming shortened V by 0 bases and J by 5 bases, and 6 bases separated the two germline ends. The length of the CDR3 is 13 residues. CDR3 residues: CASSLVPNNEQFF. In DNA, the CDR3 is TGTGCCAGCAGCTTGGTACCGAACAATGAGCAGTTCTTC.

V is TRBV6-1 and J is TRBJ1-4; 9 bases line up with TRBD1. Looked up from germline, CDR1 is MNHNS and CDR2 is SASEGT. The CDR3 length is 14 residues. The V and J ends lost 6 bases and 8 bases, in that order; junction bases with no gene match: 7. The CDR3 DNA reads as TGTGCCAGCAGCAGTGGACAGGGGAGGGAAAAACTGTTTTTT. It specifies CASSSGQGREKLFF.